Listed below are T cell receptor beta chains from one sample, sequenced in a study of OX40 agonist ivuxolimab in advanced cancers. Some clones are missing from TCRdb's copy, which holds only in-frame ones; the method was immunoSEQ multiplex PCR. The sample has tens of thousands of clones, nearly 90% seen once. The sample in question was CD4+ or CD8+ T cells sorted from blood, obtained in a trial of the OX40 agonist ivuxolimab. The receptor set was obtained from an adult with an advanced solid tumor such as melanoma, head and neck, liver or kidney cancer. Both conserved end residues are part of each CDR3. The order of the fields is V gene, clone size, J gene, D gene, CDR3 DNA, CDR3 protein. D genes are given only for firm matches. Some rows have no size entry. The others give once, few or many, or a class for an expanded clone.

TRBV4-1	NA	TRBJ2-3	NA	TGCGCCAGCAGCCCGACGACAGATACGCAGTATTTT	CASSPTTDTQYF
TRBV28	NA	TRBJ1-4	NA	TGTGCCAGCAGTTTAACAGGGATAAATGAAAAACTGTTTTTT	CASSLTGINEKLFF
TRBV5-4	NA	TRBJ2-5	NA	TGTGCCAGCAGCTCGGGAGCGAGTTTGGAGACCCAGTACTTC	CASSSGASLETQYF
TRBV30	NA	TRBJ2-2	NA	TGTGCCTGGATTAGCACCGGGGAGCTGTTTTTT	CAWISTGELFF
TRBV7-2	NA	TRBJ2-3	TRBD2	TGTGCCAGCAGCTCTACTAGCGGATCTAGCACAGATACGCAGTATTTT	CASSSTSGSSTDTQYF
TRBV28	NA	TRBJ1-5	NA	TGTGCCAGCAGTTTTTCCAGAAATAGTTACAATCAGCCCCAGCATTTT	CASSFSRNSYNQPQHF
TRBV5-6	NA	TRBJ1-4	NA	TGTGCCAGCAGCAACGGAGCTCTAGGGCTCCTTAATGAAAAACTGTTTTTT	CASSNGALGLLNEKLFF
TRBV5-6	NA	TRBJ2-7	NA	TGTGCCAGCAGCTTTTGGGGTGGCTACGAGCAGTACTTC	CASSFWGGYEQYF
TRBV6-1	NA	TRBJ2-3	NA	TGTGCCAGCAGTGAACTGGGGAGCAGCACAGATACGCAGTATTTT	CASSELGSSTDTQYF
TRBV7-8	NA	TRBJ1-5	TRBD1	TGTGCCAGCAGCCCCGGGGGGGGCGGAGGGGGCGCGGGATATAGCAATCAGCCCCAGCATTTT	CASSPGGGGGGAGYSNQPQHF
TRBV12-5	NA	TRBJ1-2	NA	TGTGCTAGTGGTTTCGGCCAGGGTAGGAACTATGGCTACACCTTC	CASGFGQGRNYGYTF
TRBV29-1	NA	TRBJ2-7	TRBD1	TGCAGCGCCAGGGGACAGGGAACGTACGAGCAGTACTTC	CSARGQGTYEQYF
TRBV7-9	NA	TRBJ2-2	TRBD1	TGTGCCAGCAGTTTTAATCGGGACAGGGGCACCGGGGAGCTGTTTTTT	CASSFNRDRGTGELFF
TRBV15	NA	TRBJ1-4	NA	TGTGCCACCCCCGGGGAAGGGGAAAAACTGTTTTTT	CATPGEGEKLFF
TRBV10-3	NA	TRBJ2-7	TRBD1	TGTGCCATCAGTGACGGACAGGGGGACTACGAGCAGTACTTC	CAISDGQGDYEQYF
TRBV27	NA	TRBJ2-5	NA	TGTGCCAGCAGAACAAGCCAAGAGACCCAGTACTTC	CASRTSQETQYF
TRBV9	NA	TRBJ1-3	TRBD1	TGTGCCAGCAGCGCCTCGACAGGGTTGGGAAACACCATATATTTT	CASSASTGLGNTIYF
TRBV10-3	NA	TRBJ2-1	NA	TGTGCCATCGGTCGCCCGGAGAGCTCCTACAATGAGCAGTTCTTC	CAIGRPESSYNEQFF
TRBV5-4	NA	TRBJ2-1	NA	TGTGCCAGCAGCTCAACAGGCTTGGGCTCCTACAATGAGCAGTTCTTC	CASSSTGLGSYNEQFF
TRBV7-6	once	TRBJ2-3	NA	TGTGCCAGCAGCTTAGGTGCAGACACAGATACGCAGTATTTT	CASSLGADTDTQYF
TRBV11-2	NA	TRBJ2-7	NA	TGTGCCAGCAGCGCAAGCTCCTACGAGCAGTACTTC	CASSASSYEQYF
TRBV4-1	NA	TRBJ1-5	TRBD1	TGCGCCAGCAGCCAAGAAGGGGACAGTTATAGCAATCAGCCCCAGCATTTT	CASSQEGDSYSNQPQHF
TRBV5-5	NA	TRBJ2-1	NA	TGTGCCAGCAGCTTGCCCTTGGACATGGTGAATGAGCAGTTCTTC	CASSLPLDMVNEQFF
TRBV11-3	NA	TRBJ2-7	TRBD2	TGTGCCAGCGGCTTGGGACTAGCGGGAGAGCAGTACTTC	CASGLGLAGEQYF
TRBV28	NA	TRBJ2-1	TRBD2	TGTGCCAGCAGTGCAACGGGACTACCTTACGAGCAGTTCTTC	CASSATGLPYEQFF
TRBV7-9	NA	TRBJ2-7	TRBD1	TGTGCCAGCAGCTTAGGAACAGGGGAAAATTCCTTCGAGCAGTACTTC	CASSLGTGENSFEQYF
TRBV11-2	NA	TRBJ2-7	NA	TGTGCCAGCAGCTTAGTCATCGTCTCCTACGAGCAGTACTTC	CASSLVIVSYEQYF
TRBV6-5	NA	TRBJ1-1	NA	TGTGCCAGCGGTAAGGGAGGCACTGAAGCTTTCTTT	CASGKGGTEAFF
TRBV6-5	NA	TRBJ2-2	TRBD1	TGTGCCAGCAGTTACCAGACAGGGTTGGCCGGGGAGCTGTTTTTT	CASSYQTGLAGELFF
TRBV7-6	NA	TRBJ2-7	TRBD2	TGTGCCAGCAGCTTATACGGGGGGGACTCCTACGAGCAGTACTTC	CASSLYGGDSYEQYF
TRBV11-2	once	TRBJ1-1	NA	TGTGCCAGCAGCCTGGCGGGGCTTGGGACTGAAGCTTTCTTT	CASSLAGLGTEAFF
TRBV10-3	few	TRBJ2-2	NA	TGTGCCATCAGTGAAGGCAGGGGCCACGCGGGCACCGGGGAGCTGTTTTTT	CAISEGRGHAGTGELFF
TRBV7-8	NA	TRBJ2-3	NA	TGTGCCAGCAGCGAAGAGGCCGCACTAGGCACAGATACGCAGTATTTT	CASSEEAALGTDTQYF
TRBV5-3	NA	TRBJ1-5	NA	TGTGCCTGGCGTGAATCGGGGCGCTGCAATCAGCCCCAGCATTTT	CAWRESGRCNQPQHF
TRBV15	NA	TRBJ1-5	NA	TGTGCCACCAGCAGAGATGGGGGGGGGAGCAATCAGCCCCAGCATTTT	CATSRDGGGSNQPQHF
TRBV27	NA	TRBJ2-7	TRBD2	TGTGCCAGCAGTGACACTAGCGGGGGAATCTACGAGCAGTACTTC	CASSDTSGGIYEQYF
TRBV5-5	NA	TRBJ1-2	TRBD1	TGTGCCAGCAGCTTGGAGGACAGGGGGTTAGATGGCTACACCTTC	CASSLEDRGLDGYTF
TRBV7-8	NA	TRBJ2-5	TRBD2	TGTGCCAGCAGCTTAGCGATATTAGCGGGGGGAAAAGAGACCCAGTACTTC	CASSLAILAGGKETQYF